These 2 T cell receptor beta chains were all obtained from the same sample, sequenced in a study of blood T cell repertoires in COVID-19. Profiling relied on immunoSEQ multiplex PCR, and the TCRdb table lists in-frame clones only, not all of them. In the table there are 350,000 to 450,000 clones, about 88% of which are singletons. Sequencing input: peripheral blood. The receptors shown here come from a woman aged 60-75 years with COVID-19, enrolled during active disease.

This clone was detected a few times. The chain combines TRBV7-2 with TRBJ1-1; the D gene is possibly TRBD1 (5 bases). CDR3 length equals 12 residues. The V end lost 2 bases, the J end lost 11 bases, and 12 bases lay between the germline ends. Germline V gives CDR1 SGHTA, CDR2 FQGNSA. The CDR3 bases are TGTGCCAGCAGCTTATTCAGACAGCAGGCTTTCTTT. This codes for CASSLFRQQAFF.

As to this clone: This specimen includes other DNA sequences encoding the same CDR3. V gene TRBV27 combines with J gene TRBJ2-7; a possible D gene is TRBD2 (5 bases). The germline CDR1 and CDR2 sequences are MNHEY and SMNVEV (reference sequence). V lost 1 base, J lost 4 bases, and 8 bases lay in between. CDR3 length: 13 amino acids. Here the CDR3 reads CASSLFTGYEQYF. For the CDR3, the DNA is TGTGCCAGCAGTTTATTCACGGGGTACGAGCAGTACTTC.